These 13 T cell receptor beta chains share one sample of origin, sequenced in a study of cytomegalovirus exposure and HLA in healthy donors (dated by TCRdb to about 2017). The library came from the immunoSEQ multiplex PCR assay. This is the immuneACCESS table as TCRdb keeps it, with only in-frame sequences that have V and J called. A part of the clones is gone; compared with another copy, unresolved V genes explain less than half, and the rest is unexplained. Across this sample there are under 85,000 clones, with over 85% seen only once. The ten largest clones capture less than 2.5% of the sample. The sequencing sample was made of PBMCs. The source of these receptors is a young woman in good health and CMV-seronegative.

V and J are TRBV11-2 and TRBJ1-2; TRBD1 agrees at 7 bases. Trimming took 2 bases from V and 2 from J; bases not matched to a gene: 8. This CDR3 contains 16 residues. CDR1 and CDR2 (germline): SGHAT, FQNNGV. The CDR3 protein is CASSLSTGGGNYGYTF. CDR3 nucleotide sequence: TGTGCCAGCAGCTTATCTACGGGAGGGGGCAACTATGGCTACACCTTC.

The rearrangement links TRBV4-1 to TRBJ1-5; D not resolved. V was cut by 3 bases and J by 4 bases, with 4 bases left in between. Looked up from germline, CDR1 is MGHRA and CDR2 is YSYEKL. The CDR3 consists of 12 residues. CDR3: CASSHPNQPQHF. CDR3 nucleotide sequence: TGCGCCAGCAGCCACCCAAATCAGCCCCAGCATTTT.

V and J are TRBV29-1 and TRBJ1-2, with 7 bases identical to TRBD1. The trim removed 5 bases at V and 0 bases at J, leaving 3 bases unmatched. Germline CDR1 reads SQVTM; CDR2 reads ANQGSEA. This CDR3 is built from 13 residues. The CDR3 DNA is TGCAGCGTTAAGGGGGCTCCTAACTATGGCTACACCTTC. Translating gives CSVKGAPNYGYTF.

The chain employs TRBV30 and TRBJ2-1; D gene unclear. This CDR3 contains 10 residues. CDR1 and CDR2 from the germline V gene are GTSNPN and SVGIG (reference sequence). Trimming removed 3 bases from V and 9 bases from J, with 6 bases in between. In DNA, the CDR3 is TGTGCCTGGAGCTCGGGTGAGCAGTTCTTC. Its protein product is CAWSSGEQFF.

The chain is built from TRBV2 and TRBJ2-1; D remains ambiguous. CDR1 SNHLY and CDR2 FYNNEI come from the germline V gene. Trimming took 4 bases from V and 7 from J, leaving 8 bases between them. This CDR3 comprises 12 residues. CDR3 sequence: CASSARVNEQFF. The CDR3, as DNA: TGTGCCAGCAGTGCACGAGTTAATGAGCAGTTCTTC.

This chain joins TRBV19 and TRBJ2-1, with D possibly TRBD1 on 7 matching bases. V was cut by 3 bases and J by 6 bases, with 12 bases left in between. Germline V gene sequence: CDR1 LNHDA, CDR2 SQIVND (reference sequence). The CDR3 length is 14 residues. This chain's CDR3 is CASSMEGAFNEQFF. The DNA of the CDR3 is TGTGCCAGTAGTATGGAGGGGGCCTTCAATGAGCAGTTCTTC.

The chain links TRBV6-6 to TRBJ1-1; D call uncertain. This CDR3 spans 16 amino acids. The germline V gene has CDR1 MNHNY and CDR2 SVGAGI (reference sequence). The germline V and J ends were trimmed by 0 bases and 6 bases, with 17 bases remaining between them. CDR3 loop: CASSYSGQNPNPEAFF. Here the CDR3 DNA reads TGTGCCAGCAGTTACTCTGGGCAGAACCCAAATCCTGAAGCTTTCTTT.

CDR3 loop: CASSQDPGVNTEAFF. CDR3 DNA: TGCGCCAGCAGCCAAGATCCAGGGGTGAACACTGAAGCTTTCTTT. The chain links TRBV4-1 to TRBJ1-1, with D possibly matching TRBD1 (6 bases). Trimming removed 0 bases from V and 0 bases from J, with 8 bases in between. The CDR3 covers 15 residues. The germline gives CDR1 MGHRA, CDR2 YSYEKL.

This chain joins TRBV2 and TRBJ2-5; no clear D gene. The CDR3 runs to 11 residues. CDR1 is SNHLY, CDR2 FYNNEI, per germline. V lost 7 bases to trimming and J lost 6 bases, with 9 bases between them. CDR3 DNA sequence: TGTGCCAGCACTTTTGAGAAGACCCAGTACTTC. Translating it yields CASTFEKTQYF. The full variable domain, with the rest looked up from reference TRBV2 and TRBJ2-5, is EPEVTQTPSHQVTQMGQEVILRCVPISNHLYFYWYRQILGQKVEFLVSFYNNEISEKSEIFDDQFSVERPDGSNFTLKIRSTKLEDSAMYFCASTFEKTQYFGPGTRLLVL.

The CDR3 region has the DNA TGCGCCAGCAGCCCCGACACGTATAGCAATCAGCCCCAGCATTTT. Amino acid sequence: CASSPDTYSNQPQHF. The chain carries TRBV5-1 and TRBJ1-5, with D unresolved. Germline V gene data show CDR1 as SGHRS and CDR2 as YFSETQ. The V end was cut by 4 bases, the J end by 0 bases, with 11 bases between. The CDR3 contains 15 residues.

The V call is TRBV19, the J call TRBJ2-7; perhaps TRBD1 as D (6 bases). Germline V lookup: CDR1 LNHDA, CDR2 SQIVND (reference sequence). The CDR3 is 15 amino acids. Trimming cost V 5 bases and J 7 bases, with 21 bases left between them. CDR3 DNA sequence: TGTGCCAGTAGTTCCGCAGCACAGGGTCTTTGGGAGCAGTACTTC. As protein: CASSSAAQGLWEQYF.

This chain joins TRBV28 and TRBJ2-7; 12 bases match TRBD1. In germline, CDR1 is MDHEN, CDR2 SYDVKM. This CDR3 has 15 residues. The trim removed 6 bases at V and 3 bases at J, leaving 6 bases unmatched. The CDR3 loop reads CASSPGQGAFYEQYF. CDR3 in DNA: TGTGCCAGCAGCCCGGGACAGGGGGCATTCTACGAGCAGTACTTC. Full variable domain (outside the CDR3, taken from reference TRBV28 and TRBJ2-7): DVKVTQSSRYLVKRTGEKVFLECVQDMDHENMFWYRQDPGLGLRLIYFSYDVKMKEKGDIPEGYSVSREKKERFSLILESASTNQTSMYLCASSPGQGAFYEQYFGPGTRLTVT.

This clone was found a few times. In DNA form, the CDR3 reads TGTGCCTGGAGTGATAACGCGGGCGAGCAGTACTTC. Protein sequence: CAWSDNAGEQYF. This chain links TRBV30 with TRBJ2-7; perhaps TRBD2 as D (5 bases). Germline V gene data show CDR1 as GTSNPN and CDR2 as SVGIG (reference sequence). The CDR3 loop spans 12 amino acids. The ends were cut back, 1 base at V and 6 bases at J, with 10 bases in the middle.